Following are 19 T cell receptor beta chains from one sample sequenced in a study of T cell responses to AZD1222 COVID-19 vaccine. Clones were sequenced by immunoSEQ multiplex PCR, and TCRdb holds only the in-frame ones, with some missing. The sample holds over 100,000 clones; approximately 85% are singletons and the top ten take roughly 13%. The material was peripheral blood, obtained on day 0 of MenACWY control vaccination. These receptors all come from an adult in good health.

In DNA, the CDR3 is TGTGCCAGTAGTATCTCGGGGACAGGAGGCTCTATTTTTTGGGGCTACACCTTC. Translation: CASSISGTGGSIFWGYTF. The chain uses TRBV19 and TRBJ1-2, with 8 bases lining up with TRBD1. CDR1 and CDR2 (germline): LNHDA, SQIVND (reference sequence). The CDR3 contains 18 residues. Losses at the gene ends were 3 bases for V and 8 bases for J; bases not matched to a gene: 20.

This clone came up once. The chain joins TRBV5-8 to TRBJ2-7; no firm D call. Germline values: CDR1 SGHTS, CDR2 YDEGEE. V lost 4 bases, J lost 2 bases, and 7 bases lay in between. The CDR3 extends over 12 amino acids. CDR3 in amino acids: CASSPTAYEQYF. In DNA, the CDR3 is TGTGCCAGCAGCCCTACAGCCTACGAGCAGTACTTC.

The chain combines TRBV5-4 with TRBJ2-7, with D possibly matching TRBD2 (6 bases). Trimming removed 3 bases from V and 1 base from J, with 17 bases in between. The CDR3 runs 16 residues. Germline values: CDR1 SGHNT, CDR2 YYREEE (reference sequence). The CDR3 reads CASSSSTGTVSYEQYF. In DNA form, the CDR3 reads TGTGCCAGCAGCTCCTCAACCGGGACTGTGTCCTACGAGCAGTACTTC.

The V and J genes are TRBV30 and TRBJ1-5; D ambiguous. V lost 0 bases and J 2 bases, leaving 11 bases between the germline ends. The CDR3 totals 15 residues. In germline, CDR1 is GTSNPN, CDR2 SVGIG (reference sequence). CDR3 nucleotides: TGTGCCTGGAGTGTACCCGGTTTCGGCAATCAGCCCCAGCATTTT. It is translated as CAWSVPGFGNQPQHF.

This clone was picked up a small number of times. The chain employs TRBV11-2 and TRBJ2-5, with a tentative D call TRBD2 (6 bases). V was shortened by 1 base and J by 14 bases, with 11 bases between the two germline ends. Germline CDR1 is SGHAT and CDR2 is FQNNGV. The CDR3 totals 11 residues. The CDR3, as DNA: TGTGCCAGCAGCTTAGGCGGGGCCACCTACTTC. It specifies CASSLGGATYF.

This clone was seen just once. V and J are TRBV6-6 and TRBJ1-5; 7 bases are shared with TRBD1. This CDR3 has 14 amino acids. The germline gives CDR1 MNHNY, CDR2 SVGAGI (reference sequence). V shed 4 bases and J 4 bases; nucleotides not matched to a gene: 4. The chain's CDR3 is CASSSGQSNQPQHF. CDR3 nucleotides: TGTGCCAGCAGTTCGGGACAGTCTAATCAGCCCCAGCATTTT.

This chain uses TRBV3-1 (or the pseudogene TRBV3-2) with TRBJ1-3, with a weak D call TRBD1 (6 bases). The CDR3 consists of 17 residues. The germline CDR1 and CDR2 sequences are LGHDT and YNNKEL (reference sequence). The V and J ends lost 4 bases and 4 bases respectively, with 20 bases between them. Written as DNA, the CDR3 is TGTGCCAGCAGCCTTTTACAGGGTGTGTCGTACGGAAACACCATATATTTT. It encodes CASSLLQGVSYGNTIYF.

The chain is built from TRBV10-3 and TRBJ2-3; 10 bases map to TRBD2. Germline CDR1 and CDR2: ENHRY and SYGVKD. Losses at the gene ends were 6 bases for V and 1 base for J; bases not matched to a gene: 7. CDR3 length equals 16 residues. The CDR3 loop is CAIRASGGRGTDTQYF. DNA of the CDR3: TGTGCCATCAGGGCTAGCGGGGGTAGGGGCACAGATACGCAGTATTTT.

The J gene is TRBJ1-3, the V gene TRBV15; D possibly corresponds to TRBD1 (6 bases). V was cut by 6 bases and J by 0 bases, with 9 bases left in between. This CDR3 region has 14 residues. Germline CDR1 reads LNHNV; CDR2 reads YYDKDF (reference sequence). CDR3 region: CATRGQSSGNTIYF. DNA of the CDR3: TGTGCCACCAGAGGACAGTCCTCTGGAAACACCATATATTTT. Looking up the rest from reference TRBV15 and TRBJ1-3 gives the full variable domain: DAMVIQNPRYQVTQFGKPVTLSCSQTLNHNVMYWYQQKSSQAPKLLFHYYDKDFNNEADTPDNFQSRRPNTSFCFLDIRSPGLGDTAMYLCATRGQSSGNTIYFGEGSWLTVV.

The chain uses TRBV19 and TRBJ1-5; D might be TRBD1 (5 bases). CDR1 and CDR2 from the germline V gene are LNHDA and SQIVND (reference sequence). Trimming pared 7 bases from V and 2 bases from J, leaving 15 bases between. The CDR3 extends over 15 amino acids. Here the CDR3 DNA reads TGTGCCAGTACCTCGCAGTTGGGACGCAATCAGCCCCAGCATTTT. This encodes CASTSQLGRNQPQHF.

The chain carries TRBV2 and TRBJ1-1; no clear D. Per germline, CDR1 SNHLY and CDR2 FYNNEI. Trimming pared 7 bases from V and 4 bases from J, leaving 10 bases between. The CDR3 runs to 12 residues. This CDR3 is CASMGPVTEAFF. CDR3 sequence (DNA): TGTGCCAGCATGGGCCCTGTCACTGAAGCTTTCTTT. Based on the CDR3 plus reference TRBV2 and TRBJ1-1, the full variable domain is EPEVTQTPSHQVTQMGQEVILRCVPISNHLYFYWYRQILGQKVEFLVSFYNNEISEKSEIFDDQFSVERPDGSNFTLKIRSTKLEDSAMYFCASMGPVTEAFFGQGTRLTVV.

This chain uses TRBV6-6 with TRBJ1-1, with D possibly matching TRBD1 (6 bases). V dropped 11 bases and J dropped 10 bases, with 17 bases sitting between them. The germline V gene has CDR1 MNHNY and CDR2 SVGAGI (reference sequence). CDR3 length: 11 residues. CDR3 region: CAVGEGGGAFF. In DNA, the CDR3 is TGTGCCGTAGGGGAGGGAGGGGGAGCTTTCTTT.

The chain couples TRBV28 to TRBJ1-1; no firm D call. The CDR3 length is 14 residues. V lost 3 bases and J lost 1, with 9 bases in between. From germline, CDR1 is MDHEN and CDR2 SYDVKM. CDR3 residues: CASSFVPRNTEAFF. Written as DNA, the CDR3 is TGTGCCAGCAGTTTCGTCCCGAGGAACACTGAAGCTTTCTTT.

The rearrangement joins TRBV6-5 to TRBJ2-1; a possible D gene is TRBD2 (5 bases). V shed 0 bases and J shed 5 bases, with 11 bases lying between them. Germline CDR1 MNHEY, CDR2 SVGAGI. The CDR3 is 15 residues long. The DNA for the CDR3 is TGTGCCAGCAGTTACTCTGGAGGAGTAAACAATGAGCAGTTCTTC. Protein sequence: CASSYSGGVNNEQFF.

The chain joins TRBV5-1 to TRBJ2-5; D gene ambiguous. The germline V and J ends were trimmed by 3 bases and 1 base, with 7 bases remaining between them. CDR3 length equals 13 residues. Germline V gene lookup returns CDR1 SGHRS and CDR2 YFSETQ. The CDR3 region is CASSSETQETQYF. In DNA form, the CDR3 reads TGCGCCAGCAGCTCTGAGACCCAAGAGACCCAGTACTTC.

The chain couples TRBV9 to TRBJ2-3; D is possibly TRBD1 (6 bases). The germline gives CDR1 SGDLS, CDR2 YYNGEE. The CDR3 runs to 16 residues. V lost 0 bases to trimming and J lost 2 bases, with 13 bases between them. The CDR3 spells CASSVDSGAYTDTQYF. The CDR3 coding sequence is TGTGCCAGCAGCGTAGATTCAGGGGCCTACACAGATACGCAGTATTTT.

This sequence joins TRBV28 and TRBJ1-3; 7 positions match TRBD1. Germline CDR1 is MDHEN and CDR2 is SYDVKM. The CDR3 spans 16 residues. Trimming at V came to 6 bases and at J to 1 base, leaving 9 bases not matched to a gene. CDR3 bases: TGTGCCAGCAGACTCTGGACAGGATCGTCTGGAAACACCATATATTTT. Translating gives CASRLWTGSSGNTIYF.

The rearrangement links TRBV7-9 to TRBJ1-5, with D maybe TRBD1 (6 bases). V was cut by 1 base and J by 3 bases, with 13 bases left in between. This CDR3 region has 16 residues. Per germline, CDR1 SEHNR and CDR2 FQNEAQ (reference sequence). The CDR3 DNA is TGTGCCAGCAGCTTAGACAGGGCGCCTTCCAATCAGCCCCAGCATTTT. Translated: CASSLDRAPSNQPQHF.

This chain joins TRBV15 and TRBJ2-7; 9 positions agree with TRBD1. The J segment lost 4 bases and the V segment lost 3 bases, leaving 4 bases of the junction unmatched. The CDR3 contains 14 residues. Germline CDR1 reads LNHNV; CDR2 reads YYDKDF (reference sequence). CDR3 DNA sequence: TGTGCCACCAGCAGCCGGGACAGGGAGTACGAGCAGTACTTC. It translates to CATSSRDREYEQYF.